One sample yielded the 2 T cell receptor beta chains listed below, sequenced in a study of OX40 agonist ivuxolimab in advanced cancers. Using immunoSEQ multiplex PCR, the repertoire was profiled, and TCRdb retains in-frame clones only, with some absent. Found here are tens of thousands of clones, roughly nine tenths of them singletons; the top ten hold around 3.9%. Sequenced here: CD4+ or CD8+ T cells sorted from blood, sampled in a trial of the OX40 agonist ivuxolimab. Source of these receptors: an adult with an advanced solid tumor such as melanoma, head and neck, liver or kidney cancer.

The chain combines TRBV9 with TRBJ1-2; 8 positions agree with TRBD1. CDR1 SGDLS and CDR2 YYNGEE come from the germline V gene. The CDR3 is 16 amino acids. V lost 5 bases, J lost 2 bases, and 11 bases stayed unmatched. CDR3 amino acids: CASRPGTGGSNYGYTF. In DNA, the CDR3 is TGTGCCAGCAGACCGGGCACAGGGGGTTCGAACTATGGCTACACCTTC.

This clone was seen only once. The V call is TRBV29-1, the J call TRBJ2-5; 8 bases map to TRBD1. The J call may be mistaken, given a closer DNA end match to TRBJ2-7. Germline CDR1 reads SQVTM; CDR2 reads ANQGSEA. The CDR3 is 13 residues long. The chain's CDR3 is CSVEDRAPNEQYF. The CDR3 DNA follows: TGCAGCGTTGAGGACAGGGCGCCCAACGAGCAGTACTTC.